The 7 T cell receptor beta chains below all came from one sample that was sequenced in a study of shared clonotypes between healthy human individuals. Some clones are missing from TCRdb's copy, which holds only in-frame ones; the method was immunoSEQ multiplex PCR. The table records around 200,000 clones, around 63% of them present only once. Input material: memory CD4+ T cells sorted from blood. The subset: CD45RA-negative fraction. The receptors here all came from a man aged 25-40 years in good health.

A word on this clone: It may be a read error: a sequence one base away is much more abundant. The chain uses TRBV6-1 and TRBJ1-1, with D possibly being TRBD1 (5 bases). Germline CDR1 and CDR2: MNHNS and SASEGT. The CDR3 is 14 amino acids. The chain's CDR3 is CARSDVGGGTEAFF. CDR3 nucleotide sequence: TGTGCCCGCAGTGACGTGGGGGGGGGTACTGAAGCTTTCTTT.

The chain couples TRBV7-8 to TRBJ2-7; D ambiguous. This CDR3 spans 12 amino acids. CDR1 and CDR2 (germline): SGHVS, FQNEAQ. V gave up 3 bases and J gave up 3 bases, with 6 bases separating them. The CDR3 DNA reads TGTGCCAGCAGCTTTAAGCTCTACGAGCAGTACTTC. Its translation: CASSFKLYEQYF.

The genes are TRBV30 and TRBJ1-5; D possibly corresponds to TRBD1 (6 bases). Germline assignment: CDR1 GTSNPN and CDR2 SVGIG (reference sequence). The CDR3 consists of 15 residues. V gave up 8 bases and J gave up 2 bases, with 19 bases separating them. CDR3 sequence reads: CAGTIRKRRNQPQHF. CDR3 nucleotide sequence: TGTGCCGGGACAATCCGAAAGCGGCGCAATCAGCCCCAGCATTTT. The full variable domain, its missing parts supplied by reference TRBV30 and TRBJ1-5, is SQTIHQWPATLVQPVGSPLSLECTVEGTSNPNLYWYRQAAGRGLQLLFYSVGIGQISSEVPQNLSASRPQDRQFILSSKKLLLSDSGFYLCAGTIRKRRNQPQHFGDGTRLSIL.

This chain links TRBV7-9 with TRBJ2-5, with 11 bases aligning to TRBD2. V gave up 2 bases and J gave up 0 bases; unmatched junction bases: 8. CDR1 SEHNR and CDR2 FQNEAQ come from the germline V gene (reference sequence). The CDR3 is 18 residues long. In DNA, the CDR3 is TGTGCCAGCAGCTTACGATTTAGCGGGAGGGGGAACCAAGAGACCCAGTACTTC. Residues: CASSLRFSGRGNQETQYF.

V usage is TRBV5-4 and J usage is TRBJ2-5, with D possibly being TRBD1 (5 bases). The CDR3 loop spans 15 amino acids. Per germline, CDR1 SGHNT and CDR2 YYREEE (reference sequence). V was cut by 1 base and J by 1 base, with 11 bases left in between. CDR3: CASSLRQGFQETQYF. The DNA of the CDR3 is TGTGCCAGCAGCTTGAGGCAGGGCTTCCAAGAGACCCAGTACTTC. The complete variable domain, with remaining parts taken from reference TRBV5-4 and TRBJ2-5, reads ETGVTQSPTHLIKTRGQQVTLRCSSQSGHNTVSWYQQALGQGPQFIFQYYREEENGRGNFPPRFSGLQFPNYSSELNVNALELDDSALYLCASSLRQGFQETQYFGPGTRLLVL.

The chain employs TRBV7-2 and TRBJ2-7, with TRBD1 identical over 7 bases. Losses at the gene ends were 5 bases for V and 8 bases for J; bases not matched to a gene: 6. Germline V gene data show CDR1 as SGHTA and CDR2 as FQGNSA. The CDR3 covers 12 residues. The CDR3 spells CASSMGQPKQYF. CDR3 coding DNA: TGTGCCAGCAGCATGGGACAGCCCAAGCAGTACTTC.

This sequence joins TRBV7-7 and TRBJ2-6, with D hard to call. Trimming removed 5 bases at V and 2 bases at J, with 7 bases between. In germline, CDR1 is SSHAT, CDR2 FNYEAQ (reference sequence). The CDR3 contains 14 residues. The CDR3: CASSPSAGANVLTF. In DNA, the CDR3 is TGTGCCAGCAGCCCCAGTGCTGGGGCCAACGTCCTGACTTTC.